This T cell receptor (beta chain) was captured in a study of OX40 agonist ivuxolimab in advanced cancers. Study details: Eligibility rules accepted prior anti-PD-1, anti-PD-L1 or anti-CTLA-4 therapy, and 40% to 50% had some.

The study, taken as a whole, reports: Expanded clones tended on average to be more numerous among CD8+ T cells than CD4+. The antigens recognized by the expanded peripheral T cells, that is their antigen specificity, were not determined. Certain nonresponding patients likewise had low normalized T-cell clonal expansion.

This table comes from immunoSEQ multiplex PCR, and its TCRdb copy is limited to in-frame clones, with some not included. Among tens of thousands of clones listed, about 90% were seen once. Germline CDR1 reads MDHEN; CDR2 reads SYDVKM. This CDR3 comprises 14 residues. V was shortened by 7 bases and J by 3 bases, with 16 bases between the two germline ends. As to this clone: Its antigen is not known.

The input for sequencing was CD4+ or CD8+ T cells sorted from blood, taken in a trial of the OX40 agonist ivuxolimab. The chain is built from TRBV28 and TRBJ2-7, with a weak D call TRBD1 (5 bases). The source of this sequence is an adult with an advanced solid tumor such as melanoma, head and neck, liver or kidney cancer. The CDR3 protein is CASKGSGLSYEQYF. In nucleotides, the CDR3 is TGTGCCAGCAAGGGTTCAGGGTTGAGCTACGAGCAGTACTTC.